Shown below are 6 T cell receptor beta chains from a single sample sequenced in a study of Ad26.COV2.S vaccination and SARS-CoV-2 variants. The protocol was immunoSEQ multiplex PCR, while the TCRdb copy is restricted to in-frame clones and leaves out a portion. The data show almost 400,000 clones, with around 91% seen just once and 1.9% held by the top ten. The treatment was: over 15 received Ad26.COV2.S at low or high dose, single or two shots; 5 received placebo; per-sample allocation not given. The investigators took samples on day 63 after the first vaccine or placebo injection. Sequenced material: peripheral blood, taken in a trial of Ad26.COV2.S vaccine versus placebo. These receptors were taken from a person between 18 and 65 years old who received the Ad26.COV2.S COVID-19 vaccine or a placebo.

The table lists this clone with a count of one. This chain links TRBV21-1 with TRBJ1-1. TRBV21-1 counts as a pseudogene. The CDR3 is 10 amino acids. CDR3 in amino acids: CAIPNTEAFF. CDR3 sequence (DNA): TGTGCCATCCCGAACACTGAAGCTTTCTTT.

The V gene is TRBV5-6, the J gene TRBJ1-1; a weak D match, TRBD1 (5 bases). The CDR3 loop spans 14 amino acids. Trimming took 4 bases from V and 1 from J, leaving 11 bases between them. Germline CDR1 reads SGHDT; CDR2 reads YYEEEE. The CDR3 nucleotides are TGTGCCAGCAGCCGGGGACGGAAGAACACTGAAGCTTTCTTT. This sequence encodes CASSRGRKNTEAFF.

This chain uses TRBV14 with TRBJ2-7, with 8 bases identical to TRBD2. V trimming: 6 bases; J trimming: 5 bases; junction bases outside the gene matches: 9. Germline V gene data show CDR1 as SGHDN and CDR2 as FVKESK. The CDR3 length is 14 residues. The CDR3: CASSRGTRRDEQYF. CDR3 bases: TGTGCCAGCAGTCGGGGGACTAGACGCGACGAGCAGTACTTC.

This chain connects TRBV28 to TRBJ2-2, with TRBD2 matching over 7 bases. The CDR3 has 15 residues. The trim removed 5 bases at V and 4 bases at J, leaving 7 bases unmatched. Germline CDR1 MDHEN, CDR2 SYDVKM. CDR3 bases: TGTGCCAGCAGTACCCGGACTAGGACCACCGGGGAGCTGTTTTTT. Translated: CASSTRTRTTGELFF. Using reference TRBV28 and TRBJ2-2 for the parts outside the CDR3, the full variable domain is DVKVTQSSRYLVKRTGEKVFLECVQDMDHENMFWYRQDPGLGLRLIYFSYDVKMKEKGDIPEGYSVSREKKERFSLILESASTNQTSMYLCASSTRTRTTGELFFGEGSRLTVL.

V usage is TRBV10-3 and J usage is TRBJ1-1; the D is unclear. Germline loops: CDR1 ENHRY, CDR2 SYGVKD. Trimming took 5 bases from V and 2 from J, leaving 12 bases between them. The CDR3 length is 14 residues. The CDR3 DNA reads as TGTGCCATCAGTTCGGACCCCTTTAACACTGAAGCTTTCTTT. Its protein product is CAISSDPFNTEAFF.

J is TRBJ2-1 and V is TRBV6-6, with D possibly TRBD1 on 6 matching bases. V was shortened by 7 bases and J by 7 bases, with 20 bases between the two germline ends. The CDR3 has 15 amino acids. CDR1 MNHNY and CDR2 SVGAGI come from the germline V gene (reference sequence). CDR3 bases: TGTGCCAGCACCGAGTTCCCCAGGGGAAAGAATGAGCAGTTCTTC. Its translation: CASTEFPRGKNEQFF.